These 5 T cell receptor beta chains share one sample of origin, sequenced in a study of control samples from healthy donors and cancer patients. Clones were sequenced by immunoSEQ multiplex PCR, and TCRdb holds only the in-frame ones, with some missing. The data show around 200,000 clones, around 94% seen once. Sequencing input: blood. Every receptor here comes from a man aged 45-65 years in good health.

This clone was found a few times. The chain has TRBV5-4 and TRBJ1-2, with 7 bases lining up with TRBD1. CDR3 length: 14 residues. Germline CDR1 reads SGHNT; CDR2 reads YYREEE (reference sequence). J was trimmed by 7 bases and V by 2 bases; bases with no gene match: 8. CDR3 region: CASSLRQGQGGYTF. As DNA, the CDR3 is TGTGCCAGCAGCTTAAGACAGGGTCAGGGTGGCTACACCTTC.

This rearrangement joins TRBV11-2 to TRBJ2-7; 7 nucleotides match TRBD1. The trim removed 4 bases at V and 2 bases at J, leaving 14 bases unmatched. The CDR3 has 17 amino acids. CDR1 is SGHAT, CDR2 FQNNGV, per germline. The CDR3 DNA is TGTGCCAGCAGCTCCCGCCGGGCGGACAGGTCTCCCTACGAGCAGTACTTC. Protein: CASSSRRADRSPYEQYF.

The chain combines TRBV7-9 with TRBJ1-1; D is ambiguous. Between the trimmed V and J ends, which lost 1 base and 10 bases, there was a span of 16 bases. The CDR3 sequence is 14 residues long. CDR1 SEHNR and CDR2 FQNEAQ come from the germline V gene (reference sequence). For the CDR3, the DNA is TGTGCCAGCAGCTTAGAGGTCACCATCTTCGGAGCTTTCTTT. It translates to CASSLEVTIFGAFF.

This chain connects TRBV7-7 to TRBJ2-2; the match to TRBD1 covers 10 bases. The length of the CDR3 is 15 residues. J gave up 3 bases and V 7 bases, and 5 bases lay outside the gene matches. Germline values: CDR1 SSHAT, CDR2 FNYEAQ (reference sequence). Written as DNA, the CDR3 is TGTGCCAGCACCAGTGGACAGGGGGACACCGGGGAGCTGTTTTTT. Its translation is CASTSGQGDTGELFF. The whole variable domain, remainder taken from reference TRBV7-7 and TRBJ2-2, is GAGVSQSPRYKVTKRGQDVTLRCDPISSHATLYWYQQALGQGPEFLTYFNYEAQPDKSGLPSDRFSAERPEGSISTLTIQRTEQRDSAMYRCASTSGQGDTGELFFGEGSRLTVL.

This clone is a singleton in its sample. The chain links TRBV7-9 to TRBJ1-2, with a tentative D call TRBD1 (5 bases). In germline, CDR1 is SEHNR, CDR2 FQNEAQ (reference sequence). V lost 1 base and J 4 bases, leaving 16 bases between the germline ends. The CDR3 is 16 amino acids. In DNA form, the CDR3 reads TGTGCCAGCAGCTTAGGTGACAGTTGGGCAAGCTATGGCTACACCTTC. Translated, it gives CASSLGDSWASYGYTF.